The entry that follows covers one TCR beta chain sequence. The antigen it binds to is not known. Base-call qualities are not available, and no considerably larger clone is one nucleotide away. Between the V and J ends, shortened by 6 bases and 4 bases respectively, the junction contains 21 bases. From its cysteine to its phenylalanine, the CDR3 spans 16 amino acids. Only the CDR3 part of the read is kept: 48 bases, read in frame from the first base. Taken from the germline V gene, the CDR1 and CDR2 loops are SGHTA and FQGNSA. The CDR3 regions of human TCRbeta chains were analyzed by immunosequencing. Per the authors' processing: TCRs in the repertoires were matched against a reference library of SARS-CoV-2-specific TCRs that had been generated with the MIRA antigen-specificity platform. Breadth was defined as the fraction of unique TCRs that were SARS-CoV-2-associated, and depth was defined as the fraction of total T cells that were SARS-CoV-2-associated. Each spike-specific TCR was assigned to its reactive spike region and to a CD4 or CD8 class using the MIRA data. Log10-transformed breadth and depth values were compared by one-way ANOVA with Sidak's multiple comparisons tests. The table was pulled from immuneACCESS by TCRdb, which kept in-frame rearrangements only. Such tables lose some clones; where checked, under half of the loss comes from unresolved V genes, and the rest has no known cause. That table is the source of V, J and clone size, and D and trimming were worked out from the DNA. The sample has approximately 260,000 clones on record, over 90% of them singletons. In total, the top ten clones hold 0.55% of the sample.

This entry belongs to a study of T cell responses to AZD1222 COVID-19 vaccine (dated by TCRdb to about 2021). Background on the whole study: AZD1222 recipients given second doses at about 4 weeks or at about 12 weeks were pooled, since spike-specific TCR depth and breadth were not found to differ between the two schedules. TCR sequencing was performed for fewer than 250 trial participants, of whom 207 were given two doses of AZD1222 and about 25 were given two doses of MenACWY control vaccine. Trial participants were enrolled by age into subgroups of 18-55, 56-69 and 70-plus years, and about 150, 27 and 61 TCR-sequenced participants, respectively, were included in these subgroups.

The time point label, read with the paper, signifies: baseline before first vaccination. The vaccinee samples were drawn from two UK trials, COV001 and COV002, one of which was a single-blind randomized controlled phase 2/3 trial testing AZD1222 (ChAdOx1 nCoV-19) in healthy adults. For TCRbeta chain sequencing, PBMC samples were collected from trial participants at day 0 and at day 28 after the second dose. Here is what the overall study found, with its caveats: Most participants were white British and females outnumbered males, and the authors suggested that clonal diversity may have been underestimated. After two AZD1222 doses, both the breadth and the depth of spike-specific TCRs were significantly higher than at day 0 and than in MenACWY recipients. No day 14 peak-response samples were available, so repertoires were characterized only after the peak T cell response. Conclusions about previously exposed vaccinees are limited because only a handful of AZD1222 recipients were SARS-CoV-2 seropositive at baseline. Reportedly, almost half of the unique spike-specific TCRs recognized epitopes lying outside the regions that are mutated in the B.1.351 and B.1.1.7 variants. The 56-69-year group was small, and its depth increase did not reach significance, likely because of low power. Vaccine-associated CD4 TCRs spanned the whole spike protein, with dominant responses in regions 160-218 and 743-854.

Recombination linked TRBV7-2 to TRBJ1-2, with TRBD1 perhaps the D gene, on 5 matching bases. The TCR comes from an adult in good health. Sequenced here: peripheral blood, sampled on day 0 of AZD1222 vaccination. For the CDR3, the sequence is CASSPGGAENPYGYTF. The DNA reads TGTGCCAGCAGTCCGGGAGGGGCAGAGAACCCCTATGGCTACACCTTC. Reference TRBV7-2 and TRBJ1-2 genes cover what lies past the CDR3, so the full variable domain is GAGVSQSPSNKVTEKGKDVELRCDPISGHTALYWYRQSLGQGLEFLIYFQGNSAPDKSGLPSDRFSAERTGGSVSTLTIQRTQQEDSAVYLCASSPGGAENPYGYTFGSGTRLTVV.